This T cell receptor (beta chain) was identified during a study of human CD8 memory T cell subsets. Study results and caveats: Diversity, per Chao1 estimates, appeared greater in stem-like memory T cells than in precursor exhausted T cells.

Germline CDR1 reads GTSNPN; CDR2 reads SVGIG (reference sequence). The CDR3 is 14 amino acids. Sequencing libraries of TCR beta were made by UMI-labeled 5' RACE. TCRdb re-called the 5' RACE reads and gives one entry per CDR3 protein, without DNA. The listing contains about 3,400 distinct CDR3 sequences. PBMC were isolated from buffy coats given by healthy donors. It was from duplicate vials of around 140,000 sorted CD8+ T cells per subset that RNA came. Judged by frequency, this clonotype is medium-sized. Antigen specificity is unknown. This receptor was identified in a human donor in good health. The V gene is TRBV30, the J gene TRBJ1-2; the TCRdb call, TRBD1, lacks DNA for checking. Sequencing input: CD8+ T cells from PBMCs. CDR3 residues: CAWSVRGSDYGYTF.